This T cell receptor (beta chain) derives from a study of T-cell memory formation after mild COVID-19. Study-level results: Clones from the second wave (peaking day 37) had unconfirmed SARS-CoV-2 specificity.

CDR1 and CDR2 (germline): LNHDA, SQIVND (reference sequence). Trimming stripped 3 bases from V and 9 bases from J, with 12 bases between. The CDR3 runs to 13 residues. A single record per CDR3 protein comes from TCRdb applying MiXCR to the 5' RACE reads. The table has almost 45,000 distinct CDR3 sequences, over 6.5% seen once; the top ten hold roughly 0.79%. A remark on this clonotype: The antigen is not known.

Sequencing used PBMCs or a T cell subset sorted from them (not recorded which). The origin of this receptor is an adult who had mild COVID-19 (a few samples of this study predate the infection). Cell type and time point are not known. This rearrangement joins TRBV19 to TRBJ1-5; D remains ambiguous. As DNA, the CDR3 is TGTGCCAGTAGTATTTCGGTGGGTCGGCCCCAGCATTTT. Its translation: CASSISVGRPQHF.